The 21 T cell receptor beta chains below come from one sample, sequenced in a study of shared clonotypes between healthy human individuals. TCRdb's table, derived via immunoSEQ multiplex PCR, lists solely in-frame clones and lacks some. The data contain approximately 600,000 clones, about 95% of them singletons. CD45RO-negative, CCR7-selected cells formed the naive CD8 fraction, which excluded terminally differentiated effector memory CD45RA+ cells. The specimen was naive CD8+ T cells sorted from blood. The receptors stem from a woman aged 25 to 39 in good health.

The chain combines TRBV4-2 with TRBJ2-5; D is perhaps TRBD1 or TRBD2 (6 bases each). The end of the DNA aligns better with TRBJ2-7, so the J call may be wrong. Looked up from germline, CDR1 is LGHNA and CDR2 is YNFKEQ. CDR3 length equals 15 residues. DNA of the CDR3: TGTGCCAGCAGCCCGCCGGGGGCCGACTCCTACGAGCAGTACTTC. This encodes CASSPPGADSYEQYF.

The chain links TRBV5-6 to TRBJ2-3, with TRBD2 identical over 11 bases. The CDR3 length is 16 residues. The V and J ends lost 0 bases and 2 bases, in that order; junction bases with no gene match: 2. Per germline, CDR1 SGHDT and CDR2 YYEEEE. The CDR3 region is CASSLELAGVTDTQYF. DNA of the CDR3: TGTGCCAGCAGCTTGGAACTAGCGGGAGTCACAGATACGCAGTATTTT.

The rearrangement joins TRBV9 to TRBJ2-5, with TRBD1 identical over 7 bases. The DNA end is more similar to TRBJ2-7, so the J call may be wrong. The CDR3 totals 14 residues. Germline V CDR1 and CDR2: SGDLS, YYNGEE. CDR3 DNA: TGTGCCAGCAGCGTAGAGGGGGACAGTTACGAGCAGTACTTC. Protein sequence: CASSVEGDSYEQYF.

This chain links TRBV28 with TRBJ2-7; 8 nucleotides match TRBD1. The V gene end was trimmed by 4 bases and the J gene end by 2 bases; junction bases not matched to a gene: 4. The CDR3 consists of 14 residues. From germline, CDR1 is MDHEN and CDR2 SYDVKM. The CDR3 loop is CASSYDRGAYEQYF. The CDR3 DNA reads TGTGCCAGCAGTTACGACAGGGGAGCCTACGAGCAGTACTTC.

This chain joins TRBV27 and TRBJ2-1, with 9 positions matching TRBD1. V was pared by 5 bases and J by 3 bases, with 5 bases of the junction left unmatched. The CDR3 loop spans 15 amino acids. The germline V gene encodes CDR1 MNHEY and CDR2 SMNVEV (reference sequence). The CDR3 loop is CASSLGQGLYNEQFF. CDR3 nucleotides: TGTGCCAGCAGTCTGGGACAGGGTCTCTACAATGAGCAGTTCTTC.

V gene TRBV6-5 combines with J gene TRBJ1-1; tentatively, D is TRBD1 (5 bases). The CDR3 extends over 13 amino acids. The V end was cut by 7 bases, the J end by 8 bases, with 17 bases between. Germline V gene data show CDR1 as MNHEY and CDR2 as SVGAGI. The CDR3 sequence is CASTHGWGKEAFF. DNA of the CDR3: TGTGCCAGCACCCATGGATGGGGGAAAGAAGCTTTCTTT.

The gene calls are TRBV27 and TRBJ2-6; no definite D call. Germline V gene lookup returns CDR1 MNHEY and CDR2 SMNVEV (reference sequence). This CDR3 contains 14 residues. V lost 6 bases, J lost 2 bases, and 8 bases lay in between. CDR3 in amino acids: CASSPLTGANVLTF. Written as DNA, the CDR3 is TGTGCCAGCAGCCCTCTAACTGGGGCCAACGTCCTGACTTTC.

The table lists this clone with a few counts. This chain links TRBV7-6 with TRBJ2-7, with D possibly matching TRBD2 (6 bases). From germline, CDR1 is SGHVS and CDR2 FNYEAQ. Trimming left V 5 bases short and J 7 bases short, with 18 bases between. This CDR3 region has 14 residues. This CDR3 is CASSPRGAGWEQYF. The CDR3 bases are TGTGCCAGCAGCCCCCGTGGAGCGGGTTGGGAGCAGTACTTC.

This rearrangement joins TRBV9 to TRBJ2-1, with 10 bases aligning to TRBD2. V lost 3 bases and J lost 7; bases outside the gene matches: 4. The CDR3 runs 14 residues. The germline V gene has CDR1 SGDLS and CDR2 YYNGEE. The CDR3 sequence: CASSESGRANEQFF. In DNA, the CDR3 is TGTGCCAGCAGCGAGAGCGGGAGGGCAAATGAGCAGTTCTTC.

The CDR3 coding sequence is TGCGCCAGCAGCAACGATTACTACGAGCAGTACTTC. Amino acids: CASSNDYYEQYF. This chain connects TRBV10-2 to TRBJ2-7, with D unclear. Trimming took off 6 bases at V and 3 bases at J, with 9 bases between the two ends. This CDR3 is built from 12 residues. The V gene's germline CDR1 is WSHSY and CDR2 SAAADI.

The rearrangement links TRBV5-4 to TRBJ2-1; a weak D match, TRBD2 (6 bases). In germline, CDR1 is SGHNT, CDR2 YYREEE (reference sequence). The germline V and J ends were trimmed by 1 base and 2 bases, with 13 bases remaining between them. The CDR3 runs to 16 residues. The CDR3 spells CASSLNSRGTYNEQFF. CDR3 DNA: TGTGCCAGCAGCTTGAATTCCCGGGGGACCTACAATGAGCAGTTCTTC.

In DNA, the CDR3 is TGCGCCAGCAGTCGGGACAGCACCTACAATGAGCAGTTCTTC. Its protein product is CASSRDSTYNEQFF. The chain recombines TRBV10-1 with TRBJ2-1; 7 bases match TRBD1. The junction had 3 bases not matched to a gene; V was cut back by 5 bases and J by 2 bases. Germline V gives CDR1 WNHNN, CDR2 SYGVQD (reference sequence). The CDR3 has 14 amino acids.

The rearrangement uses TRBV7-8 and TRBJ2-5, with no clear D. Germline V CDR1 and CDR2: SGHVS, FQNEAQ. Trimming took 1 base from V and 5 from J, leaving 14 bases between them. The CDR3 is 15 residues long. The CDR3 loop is CASSLDNYSSETQYF. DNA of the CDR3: TGTGCCAGCAGCTTAGACAACTACTCAAGCGAGACCCAGTACTTC. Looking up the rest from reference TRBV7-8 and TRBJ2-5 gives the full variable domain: GAGVSQSPRYKVAKRGQDVALRCDPISGHVSLFWYQQALGQGPEFLTYFQNEAQLDKSGLPSDRFFAERPEGSVSTLKIQRTQQEDSAVYLCASSLDNYSSETQYFGPGTRLLVL.

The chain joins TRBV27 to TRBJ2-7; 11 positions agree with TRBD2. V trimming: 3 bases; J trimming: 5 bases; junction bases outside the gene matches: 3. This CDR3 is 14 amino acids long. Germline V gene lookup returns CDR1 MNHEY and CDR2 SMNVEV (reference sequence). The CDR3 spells CASSFTSGSNEQYF. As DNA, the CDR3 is TGTGCCAGCAGTTTTACTAGCGGGAGTAACGAGCAGTACTTC.

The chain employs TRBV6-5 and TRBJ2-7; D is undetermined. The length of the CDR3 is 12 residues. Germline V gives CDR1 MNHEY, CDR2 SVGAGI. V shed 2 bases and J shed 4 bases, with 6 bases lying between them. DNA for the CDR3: TGTGCCAGCAGTTACGGGCTGTACGAGCAGTACTTC. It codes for CASSYGLYEQYF.

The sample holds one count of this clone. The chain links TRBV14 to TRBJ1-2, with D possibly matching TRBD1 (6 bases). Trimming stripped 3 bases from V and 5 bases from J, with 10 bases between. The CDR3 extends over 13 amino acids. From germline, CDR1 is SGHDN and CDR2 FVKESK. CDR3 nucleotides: TGTGCCAGCAGCCATGGACAGTTTTATGGCTACACCTTC. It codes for CASSHGQFYGYTF.

The CDR3 DNA is TGTGCCAGCAGCGTCTCCGGGACGGGACACTACGAGCAGTACTTC. Its translation is CASSVSGTGHYEQYF. The gene calls are TRBV7-9 and TRBJ2-7; maybe TRBD1 (6 bases). The germline gives CDR1 SEHNR, CDR2 FQNEAQ (reference sequence). The CDR3 contains 15 residues. The germline V and J ends were trimmed by 5 bases and 3 bases, with 17 bases remaining between them.

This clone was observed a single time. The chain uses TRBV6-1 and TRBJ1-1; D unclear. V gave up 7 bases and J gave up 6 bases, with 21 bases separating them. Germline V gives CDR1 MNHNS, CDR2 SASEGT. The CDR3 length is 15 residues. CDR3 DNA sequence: TGTGCCAGCACCCCCGGACGGGTCGATTTCCCTGAAGCTTTCTTT. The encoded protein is CASTPGRVDFPEAFF.

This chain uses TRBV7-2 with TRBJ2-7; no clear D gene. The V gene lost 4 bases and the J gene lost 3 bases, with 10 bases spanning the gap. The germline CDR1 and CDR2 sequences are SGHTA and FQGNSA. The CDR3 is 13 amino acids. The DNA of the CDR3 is TGTGCCAGCAGCTCCGACGGCGTCTACGAGCAGTACTTC. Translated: CASSSDGVYEQYF.

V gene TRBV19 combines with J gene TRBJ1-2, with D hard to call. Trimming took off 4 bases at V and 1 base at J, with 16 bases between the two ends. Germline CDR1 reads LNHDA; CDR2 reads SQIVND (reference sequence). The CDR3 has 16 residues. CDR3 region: CASSTPWENVNYGYTF. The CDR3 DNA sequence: TGTGCCAGTAGTACCCCTTGGGAAAACGTTAACTATGGCTACACCTTC.

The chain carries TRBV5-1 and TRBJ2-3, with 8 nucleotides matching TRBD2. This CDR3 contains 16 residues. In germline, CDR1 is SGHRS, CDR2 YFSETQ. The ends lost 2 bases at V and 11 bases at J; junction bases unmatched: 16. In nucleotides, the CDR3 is TGCGCCAGCAGCTTACGGTCCGGGACTAGGTCGATGGAGCAGTATTTT. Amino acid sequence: CASSLRSGTRSMEQYF. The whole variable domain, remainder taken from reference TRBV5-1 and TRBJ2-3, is KAGVTQTPRYLIKTRGQQVTLSCSPISGHRSVSWYQQTPGQGLQFLFEYFSETQRNKGNFPGRFSGRQFSNSRSEMNVSTLELGDSALYLCASSLRSGTRSMEQYFGPGTRLTVL.